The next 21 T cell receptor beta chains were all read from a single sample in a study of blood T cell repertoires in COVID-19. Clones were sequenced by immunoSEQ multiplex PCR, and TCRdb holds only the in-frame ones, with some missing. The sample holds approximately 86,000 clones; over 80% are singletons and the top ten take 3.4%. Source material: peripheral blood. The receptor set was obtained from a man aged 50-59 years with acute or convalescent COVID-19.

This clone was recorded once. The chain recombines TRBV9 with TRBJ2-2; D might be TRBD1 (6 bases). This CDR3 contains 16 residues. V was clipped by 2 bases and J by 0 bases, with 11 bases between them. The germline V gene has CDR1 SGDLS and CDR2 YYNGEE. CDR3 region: CASSVRTATNTGELFF. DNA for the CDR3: TGTGCCAGCAGCGTCCGGACAGCCACGAACACCGGGGAGCTGTTTTTT.

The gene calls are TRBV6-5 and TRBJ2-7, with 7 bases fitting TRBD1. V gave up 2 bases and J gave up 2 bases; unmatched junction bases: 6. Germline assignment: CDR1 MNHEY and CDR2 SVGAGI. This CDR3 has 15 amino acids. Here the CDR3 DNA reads TGTGCCAGCAGTTACGCCTCCACAGGGGCCTACGAGCAGTACTTC. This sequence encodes CASSYASTGAYEQYF.

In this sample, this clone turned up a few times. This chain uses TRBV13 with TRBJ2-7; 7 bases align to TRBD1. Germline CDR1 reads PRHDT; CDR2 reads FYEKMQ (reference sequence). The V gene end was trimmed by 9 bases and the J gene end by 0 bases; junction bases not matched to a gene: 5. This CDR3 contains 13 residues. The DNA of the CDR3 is TGTGCCAGTACGACAGGGAACTCCTACGAGCAGTACTTC. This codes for CASTTGNSYEQYF.

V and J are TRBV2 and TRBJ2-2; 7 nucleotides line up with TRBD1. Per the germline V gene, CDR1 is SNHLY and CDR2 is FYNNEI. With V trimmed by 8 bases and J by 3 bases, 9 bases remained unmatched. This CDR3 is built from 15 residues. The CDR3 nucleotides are TGTGCCAGCCTGACAGGGTTCGGAGACACCGGGGAGCTGTTTTTT. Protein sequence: CASLTGFGDTGELFF.

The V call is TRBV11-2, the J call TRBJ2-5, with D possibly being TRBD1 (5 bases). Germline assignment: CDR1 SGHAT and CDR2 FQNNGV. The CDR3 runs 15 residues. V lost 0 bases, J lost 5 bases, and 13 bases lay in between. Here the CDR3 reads CASSLDHRQTETQYF. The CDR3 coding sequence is TGTGCCAGCAGCTTAGATCATCGACAGACGGAGACCCAGTACTTC.

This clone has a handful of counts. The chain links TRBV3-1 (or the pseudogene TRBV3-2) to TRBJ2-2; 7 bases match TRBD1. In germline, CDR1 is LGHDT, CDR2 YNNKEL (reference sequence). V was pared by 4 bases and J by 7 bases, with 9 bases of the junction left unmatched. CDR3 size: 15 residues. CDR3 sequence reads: CASSRPGTANGELFF. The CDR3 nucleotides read TGTGCCAGCAGCCGTCCCGGGACAGCTAACGGGGAGCTGTTTTTT.

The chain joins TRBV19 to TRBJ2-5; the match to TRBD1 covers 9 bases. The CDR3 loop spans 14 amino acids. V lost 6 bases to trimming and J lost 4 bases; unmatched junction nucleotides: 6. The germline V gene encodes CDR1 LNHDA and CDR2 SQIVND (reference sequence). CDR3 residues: CASRNTGGGETQYF. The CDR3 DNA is TGTGCCAGTAGGAATACAGGGGGCGGAGAGACCCAGTACTTC.

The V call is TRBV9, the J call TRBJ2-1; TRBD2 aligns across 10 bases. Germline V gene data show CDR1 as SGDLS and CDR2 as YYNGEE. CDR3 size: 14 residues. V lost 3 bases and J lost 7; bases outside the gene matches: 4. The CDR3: CASSASTSGNEQFF. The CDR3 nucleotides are TGTGCCAGCAGCGCCTCGACTAGCGGGAATGAGCAGTTCTTC.

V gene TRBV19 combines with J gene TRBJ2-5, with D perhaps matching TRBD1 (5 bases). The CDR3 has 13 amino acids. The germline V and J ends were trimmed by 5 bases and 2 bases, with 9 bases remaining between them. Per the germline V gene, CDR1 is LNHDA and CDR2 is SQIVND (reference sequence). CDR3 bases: TGTGCCAGTAGTCAACAGGTTCAAGAGACCCAGTACTTC. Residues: CASSQQVQETQYF.

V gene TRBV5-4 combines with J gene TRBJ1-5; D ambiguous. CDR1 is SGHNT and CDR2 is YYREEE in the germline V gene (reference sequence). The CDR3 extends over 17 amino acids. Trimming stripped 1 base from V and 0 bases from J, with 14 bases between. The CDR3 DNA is TGTGCCAGCAGCTTGACGGGGAAGGGAGATAGCAATCAGCCCCAGCATTTT. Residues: CASSLTGKGDSNQPQHF.

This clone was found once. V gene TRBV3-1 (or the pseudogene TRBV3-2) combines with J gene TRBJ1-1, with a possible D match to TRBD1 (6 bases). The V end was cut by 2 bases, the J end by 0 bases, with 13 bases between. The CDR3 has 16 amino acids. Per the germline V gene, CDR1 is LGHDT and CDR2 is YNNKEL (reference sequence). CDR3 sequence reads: CASSQWEGTMNTEAFF. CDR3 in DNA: TGTGCCAGCAGCCAATGGGAGGGGACAATGAACACTGAAGCTTTCTTT.

The chain's CDR3 is CASSLSTNTGELFF. The CDR3 DNA follows: TGCGCCAGCAGCTTATCAACGAACACCGGGGAGCTGTTTTTT. The V and J genes are TRBV5-1 and TRBJ2-2; D is ambiguous. The CDR3 spans 14 residues. V gave up 2 bases and J gave up 0 bases, with 5 bases separating them. Germline CDR1 and CDR2: SGHRS and YFSETQ.

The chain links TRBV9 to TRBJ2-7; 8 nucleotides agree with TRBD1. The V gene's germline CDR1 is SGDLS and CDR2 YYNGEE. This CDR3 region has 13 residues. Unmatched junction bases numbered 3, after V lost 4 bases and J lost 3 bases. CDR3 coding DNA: TGTGCCAGCAGCTCAGGACAGGGCTACGAGCAGTACTTC. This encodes CASSSGQGYEQYF. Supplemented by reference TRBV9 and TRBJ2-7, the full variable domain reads DSGVTQTPKHLITATGQRVTLRCSPRSGDLSVYWYQQSLDQGLQFLIQYYNGEERAKGNILERFSAQQFPDLHSELNLSSLELGDSALYFCASSSGQGYEQYFGPGTRLTVT.

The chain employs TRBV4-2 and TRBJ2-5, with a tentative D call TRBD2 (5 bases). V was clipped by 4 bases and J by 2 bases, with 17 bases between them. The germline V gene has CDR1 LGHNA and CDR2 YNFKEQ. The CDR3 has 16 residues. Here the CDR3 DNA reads TGTGCCAGCAGCCCCTTCGCGGGTGACCGTCAAGAGACCCAGTACTTC. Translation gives CASSPFAGDRQETQYF.

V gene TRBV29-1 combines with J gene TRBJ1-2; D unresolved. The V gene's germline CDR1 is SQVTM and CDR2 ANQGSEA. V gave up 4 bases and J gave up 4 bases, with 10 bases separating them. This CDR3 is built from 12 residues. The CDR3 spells CSVASGGYGYTF. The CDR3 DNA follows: TGCAGCGTTGCATCCGGTGGCTATGGCTACACCTTC.

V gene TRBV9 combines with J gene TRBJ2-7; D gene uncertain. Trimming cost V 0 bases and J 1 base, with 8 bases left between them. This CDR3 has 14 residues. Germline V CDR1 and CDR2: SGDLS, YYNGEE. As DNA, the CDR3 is TGTGCCAGCAGCGTAGCTCACAGTTCCTACGAGCAGTACTTC. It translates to CASSVAHSSYEQYF.

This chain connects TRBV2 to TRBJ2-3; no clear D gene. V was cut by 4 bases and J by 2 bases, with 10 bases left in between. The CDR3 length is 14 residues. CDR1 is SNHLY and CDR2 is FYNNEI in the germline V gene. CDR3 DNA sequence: TGTGCCAGCAGTGCCCTCCCAGACACAGATACGCAGTATTTT. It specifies CASSALPDTDTQYF.

The CDR3 DNA follows: TGTGCCAGCAGCCCCCGCGGGGCGGATGGCTACACCTTC. Translating it yields CASSPRGADGYTF. The rearrangement joins TRBV11-2 to TRBJ1-2; possible D gene TRBD1, 5 bases. CDR3 length: 13 amino acids. The V end was cut by 5 bases, the J end by 6 bases, with 13 bases between. Germline CDR1 is SGHAT and CDR2 is FQNNGV.

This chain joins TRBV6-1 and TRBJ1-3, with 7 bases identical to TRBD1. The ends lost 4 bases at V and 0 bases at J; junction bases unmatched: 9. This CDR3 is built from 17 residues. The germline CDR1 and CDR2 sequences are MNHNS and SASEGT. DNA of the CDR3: TGTGCCAGCAGTGCACAGGGGACCCTTGCCTCTGGAAACACCATATATTTT. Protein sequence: CASSAQGTLASGNTIYF.

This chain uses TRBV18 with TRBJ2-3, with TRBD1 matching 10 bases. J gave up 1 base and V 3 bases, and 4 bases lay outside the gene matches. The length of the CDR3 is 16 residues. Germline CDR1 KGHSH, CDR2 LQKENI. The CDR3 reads CASSPWTGGGTDTQYF. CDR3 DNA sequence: TGTGCCAGCTCACCTTGGACAGGGGGTGGCACAGATACGCAGTATTTT.

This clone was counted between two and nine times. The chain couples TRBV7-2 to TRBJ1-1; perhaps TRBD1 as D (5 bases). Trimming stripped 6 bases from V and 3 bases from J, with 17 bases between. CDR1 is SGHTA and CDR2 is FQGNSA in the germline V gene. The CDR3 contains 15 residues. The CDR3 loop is CASSPPSGGHTEAFF. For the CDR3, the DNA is TGTGCCAGCAGTCCACCTAGCGGGGGACACACTGAAGCTTTCTTT.